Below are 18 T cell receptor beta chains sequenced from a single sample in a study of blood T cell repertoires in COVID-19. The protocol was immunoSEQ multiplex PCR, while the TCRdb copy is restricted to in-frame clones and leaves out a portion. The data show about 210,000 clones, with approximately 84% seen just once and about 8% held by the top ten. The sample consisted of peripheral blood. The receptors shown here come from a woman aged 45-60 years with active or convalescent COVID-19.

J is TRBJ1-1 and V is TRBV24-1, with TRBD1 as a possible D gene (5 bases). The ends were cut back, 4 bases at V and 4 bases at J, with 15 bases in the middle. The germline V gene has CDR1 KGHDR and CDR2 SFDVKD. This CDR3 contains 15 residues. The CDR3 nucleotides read TGTGCCACCAGTGACCCGGGGGGTGGAAGCACTGAAGCTTTCTTT. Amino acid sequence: CATSDPGGGSTEAFF.

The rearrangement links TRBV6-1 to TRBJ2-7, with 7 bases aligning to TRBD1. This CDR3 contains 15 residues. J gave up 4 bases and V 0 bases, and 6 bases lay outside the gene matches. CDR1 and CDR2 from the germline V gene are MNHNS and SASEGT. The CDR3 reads CASSEARGTVYEQYF. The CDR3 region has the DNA TGTGCCAGCAGTGAAGCAAGGGGGACAGTGTACGAGCAGTACTTC.

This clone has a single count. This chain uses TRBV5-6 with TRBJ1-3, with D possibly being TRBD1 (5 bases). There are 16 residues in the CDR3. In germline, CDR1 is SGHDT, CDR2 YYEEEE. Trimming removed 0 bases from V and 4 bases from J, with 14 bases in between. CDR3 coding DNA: TGTGCCAGCAGCTTGGATGGGGCTTCGTTCGGAAACACCATATATTTT. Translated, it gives CASSLDGASFGNTIYF.

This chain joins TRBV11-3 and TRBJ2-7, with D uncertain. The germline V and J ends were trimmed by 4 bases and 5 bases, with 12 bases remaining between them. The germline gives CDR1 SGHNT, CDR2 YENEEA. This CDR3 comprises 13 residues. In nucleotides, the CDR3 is TGTGCCAGCAGCTCTAGTCCCGTGGACGAGCAGTACTTC. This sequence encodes CASSSSPVDEQYF.

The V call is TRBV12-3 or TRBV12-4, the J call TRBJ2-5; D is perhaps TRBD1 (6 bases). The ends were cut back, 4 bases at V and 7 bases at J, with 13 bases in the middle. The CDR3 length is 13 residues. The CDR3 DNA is TGTGCCAGCAGTTCCCGGGACACGGGGACCCAGTACTTC. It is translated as CASSSRDTGTQYF.

For the CDR3, the DNA is TGTGCCACCAGTGGACGACAGGGGAGCAACACCGGGGAGCTGTTTTTT. This codes for CATSGRQGSNTGELFF. The rearrangement uses TRBV24-1 and TRBJ2-2; TRBD1 agrees at 8 bases. Looked up from germline, CDR1 is KGHDR and CDR2 is SFDVKD. This CDR3 has 16 amino acids. Germline trimming cut 5 bases from V and 2 bases from J; bases unmatched to any gene: 6.

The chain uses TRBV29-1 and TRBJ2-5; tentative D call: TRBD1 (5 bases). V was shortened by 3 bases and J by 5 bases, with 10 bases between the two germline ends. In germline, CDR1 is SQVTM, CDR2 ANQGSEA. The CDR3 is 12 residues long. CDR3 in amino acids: CSVDRARETQYF. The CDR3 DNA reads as TGCAGCGTTGACAGGGCTCGGGAGACCCAGTACTTC.

The DNA of the CDR3 is TGTGCCAGCTCACCATCGGACAGCTGGAACACTGAAGCTTTCTTT. The encoded protein is CASSPSDSWNTEAFF. The chain carries TRBV18 and TRBJ1-1; possibly TRBD1 for D (6 bases). The length of the CDR3 is 15 residues. Per germline, CDR1 KGHSH and CDR2 LQKENI. V lost 2 bases, J lost 1 base, and 11 bases lay in between.

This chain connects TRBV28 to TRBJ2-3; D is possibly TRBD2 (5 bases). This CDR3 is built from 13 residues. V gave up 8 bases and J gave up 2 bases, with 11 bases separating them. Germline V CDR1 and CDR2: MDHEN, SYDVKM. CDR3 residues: CASRRMSTDTQYF. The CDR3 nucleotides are TGTGCCAGCCGGAGGATGTCCACAGATACGCAGTATTTT.

The CDR3 loop is CASSAGSGDEQYF. The CDR3 DNA is TGTGCCAGCTCAGCCGGGAGTGGCGACGAGCAGTACTTC. The genes are TRBV18 and TRBJ2-7, with a weak D call TRBD2 (6 bases). CDR1 KGHSH and CDR2 LQKENI come from the germline V gene. Trimming cost V 5 bases and J 5 bases, with 13 bases left between them. The CDR3 extends over 13 amino acids.

CDR3 amino acids: CSVGTGLNQPQHF. In DNA, the CDR3 is TGCAGCGTTGGGACAGGGCTCAATCAGCCCCAGCATTTT. The genes are TRBV29-1 and TRBJ1-5, with 8 bases that match TRBD1. Looked up from germline, CDR1 is SQVTM and CDR2 is ANQGSEA. This CDR3 is 13 amino acids long. The V and J ends lost 4 bases and 3 bases, in that order; junction bases with no gene match: 2.

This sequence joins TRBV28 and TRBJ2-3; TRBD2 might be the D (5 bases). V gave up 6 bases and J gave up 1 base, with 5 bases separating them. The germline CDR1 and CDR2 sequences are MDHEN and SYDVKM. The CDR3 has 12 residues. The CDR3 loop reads CASSGGTDTQYF. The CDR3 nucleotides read TGTGCCAGCAGCGGGGGCACAGATACGCAGTATTTT.

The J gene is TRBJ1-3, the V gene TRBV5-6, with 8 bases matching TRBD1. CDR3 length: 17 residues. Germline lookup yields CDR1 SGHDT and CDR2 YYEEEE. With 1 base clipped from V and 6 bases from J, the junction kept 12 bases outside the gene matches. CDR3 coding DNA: TGTGCCAGCAGCTTGACCTTTGGGCAGGGGGCTGAAAACACCATATATTTT. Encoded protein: CASSLTFGQGAENTIYF.

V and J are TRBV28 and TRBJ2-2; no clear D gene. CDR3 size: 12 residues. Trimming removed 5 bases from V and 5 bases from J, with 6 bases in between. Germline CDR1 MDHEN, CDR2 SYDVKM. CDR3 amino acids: CASSKLTGELFF. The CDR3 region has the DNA TGTGCCAGCAGTAAATTAACCGGGGAGCTGTTTTTT. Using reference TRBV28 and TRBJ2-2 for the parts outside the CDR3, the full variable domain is DVKVTQSSRYLVKRTGEKVFLECVQDMDHENMFWYRQDPGLGLRLIYFSYDVKMKEKGDIPEGYSVSREKKERFSLILESASTNQTSMYLCASSKLTGELFFGEGSRLTVL.

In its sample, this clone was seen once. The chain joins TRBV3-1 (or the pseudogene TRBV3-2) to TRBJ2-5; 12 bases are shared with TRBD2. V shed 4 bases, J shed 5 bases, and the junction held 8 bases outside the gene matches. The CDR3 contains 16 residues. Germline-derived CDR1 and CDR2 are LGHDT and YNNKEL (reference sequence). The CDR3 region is CASSPLAGGPGETQYF. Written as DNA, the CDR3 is TGTGCCAGCAGCCCGCTAGCGGGAGGGCCGGGCGAGACCCAGTACTTC.

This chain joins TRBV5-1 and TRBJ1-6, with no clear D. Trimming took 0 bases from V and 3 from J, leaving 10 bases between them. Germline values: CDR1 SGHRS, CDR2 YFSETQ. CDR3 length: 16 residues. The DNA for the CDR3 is TGCGCCAGCAGCTTGGGGCAGTCAAACTATAATTCACCCCTCCACTTT. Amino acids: CASSLGQSNYNSPLHF.

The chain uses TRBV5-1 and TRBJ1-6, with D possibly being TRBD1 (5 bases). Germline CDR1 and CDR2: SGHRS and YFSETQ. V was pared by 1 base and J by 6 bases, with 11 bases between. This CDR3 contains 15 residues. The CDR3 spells CASSLSGALNSPLHF. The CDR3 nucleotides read TGCGCCAGCAGCTTGAGCGGGGCACTTAATTCACCCCTCCACTTT.

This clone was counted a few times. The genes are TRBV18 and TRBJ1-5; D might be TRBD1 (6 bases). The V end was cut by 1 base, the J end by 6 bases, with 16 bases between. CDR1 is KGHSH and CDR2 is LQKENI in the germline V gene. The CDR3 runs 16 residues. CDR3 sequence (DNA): TGTGCCAGCTCACCACAAGTAGGACAGCCGGTTCAGCCCCAGCATTTT. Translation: CASSPQVGQPVQPQHF. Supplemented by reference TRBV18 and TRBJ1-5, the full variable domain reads NAGVMQNPRHLVRRRGQEARLRCSPMKGHSHVYWYRQLPEEGLKFMVYLQKENIIDESGMPKERFSAEFPKEGPSILRIQQVVRGDSAAYFCASSPQVGQPVQPQHFGDGTRLSIL.